This passage covers 17 T cell receptor beta chains from one sample sequenced in a study of metastatic and nonmetastatic thyroid tumors. TCRdb called clones again from the PCR reads with MiXCR. The sample holds just under 60,000 clones, 15% to 20% seen once. Each patient went into thyroid surgery without having received any treatment. Sequencing used blood. Source of these receptors: a male donor with papillary thyroid cancer or a benign thyroid nodule (not recorded which). Some clones in this sample may be carry-over from other donors' samples.

This clone was seen repeatedly, ten times or more. The rearrangement joins TRBV28 to TRBJ2-7, with TRBD1 as a possible D gene (6 bases). The CDR3 length is 13 residues. Trimming pared 4 bases from V and 5 bases from J, leaving 12 bases between. The germline V gene has CDR1 MDHEN and CDR2 SYDVKM. The CDR3 spells CASSSGTIHEQYV. The CDR3 nucleotides read TGTGCCAGCAGTTCCGGGACAATCCACGAGCAGTACGTC.

This clone occurred once. The chain is built from TRBV7-9 and TRBJ2-7; possibly TRBD1 for D (6 bases). CDR3 length equals 13 residues. The germline CDR1 and CDR2 sequences are SEHNR and FQNEAQ (reference sequence). Deletions cut 7 bases from V and 1 base from J, with 11 bases between. CDR3 sequence (DNA): TGTGCCAGCACCGCAGGGGATTCCTACGAGCAGTACTTC. Protein sequence: CASTAGDSYEQYF. Based on the CDR3 plus reference TRBV7-9 and TRBJ2-7, the full variable domain is DTGVSQNPRHKITKRGQNVTFRCDPISEHNRLYWYRQTLGQGPEFLTYFQNEAQLEKSRLLSDRFSAERPKGSFSTLEIQRTEQGDSAMYLCASTAGDSYEQYFGPGTRLTVT.

In its sample, this clone was seen many times. The chain has TRBV4-2 and TRBJ2-7; unclear D gene. CDR3 size: 14 residues. The germline V and J ends were trimmed by 0 bases and 4 bases, with 10 bases remaining between them. Germline assignment: CDR1 LGHNA and CDR2 YNFKEQ. The CDR3 DNA sequence: TGTGCCAGCAGCCAAGATCGGACGGTGTACGAGCAGTACTTC. The encoded protein is CASSQDRTVYEQYF.

The chain employs TRBV6-5 and TRBJ2-3; D call uncertain. Germline V CDR1 and CDR2: MNHEY, SVGAGI. The CDR3 extends over 15 amino acids. The ends were cut back, 4 bases at V and 1 base at J, with 12 bases in the middle. The CDR3 nucleotides read TGTGCCAGCAGTTGCTGGGTCGCCGGCACAGATACGCAGTATTTT. Protein sequence: CASSCWVAGTDTQYF.

This chain joins TRBV30 and TRBJ2-5; no reliable D call. V lost 3 bases and J 0 bases, leaving 11 bases between the germline ends. Per germline, CDR1 GTSNPN and CDR2 SVGIG (reference sequence). The CDR3 totals 14 residues. The DNA of the CDR3 is TGTGCCTGGAGCATTGGGAAGTACCAAGAGACCCAGTACTTC. Its protein is CAWSIGKYQETQYF.

Regarding this clone: The same CDR3 can be traced to other DNA sequences in this sample. This rearrangement joins TRBV9 to TRBJ2-7; the D gene is possibly TRBD2 (5 bases). The CDR3 runs to 13 residues. Germline CDR1 is SGDLS and CDR2 is YYNGEE. The DNA for the CDR3 is TGTGCCAGCAGCGTAGGTGGGAGCGGCGAGCAGTACGTT. Translation: CASSVGGSGEQYV.

This clone was seen repeatedly, ten times or more. The rearrangement joins TRBV30 to TRBJ1-5; a weak D match, TRBD1 (6 bases). The CDR3 length is 15 residues. Per germline, CDR1 GTSNPN and CDR2 SVGIG (reference sequence). The V gene lost 4 bases and the J gene lost 6 bases, with 19 bases spanning the gap. CDR3 in DNA: TGTGCCTGGACCACGGGGGCAGGGTTGGGTCAGCCCCAGCATTTT. Its protein product is CAWTTGAGLGQPQHF.

This clone was observed many times. The chain links TRBV12-3 or TRBV12-4 to TRBJ1-1; D is unresolved. CDR3 size: 14 residues. Trimming removed 0 bases from V and 4 bases from J, with 9 bases in between. CDR3 bases: TGTGCCAGCAGTTTAGCGCATCTTTCCACTGAAGCTTTCTTT. Encoded protein: CASSLAHLSTEAFF.

This clone was seen many times. This rearrangement joins TRBV4-3 to TRBJ1-5, with a possible D match to TRBD1 (6 bases). The germline V gene encodes CDR1 LGHNA and CDR2 YSLEER. Trimming took off 3 bases at V and 4 bases at J, with 16 bases between the two ends. The CDR3 has 16 amino acids. The CDR3 bases are TGCGCCAGCAGCCAGGGATACAGGGAAAGTAATCAGCCCCAGCATTTT. This codes for CASSQGYRESNQPQHF.

This clone was seen a few times. This may be a read error, as it is one base from a much larger clone. The V gene is TRBV11-2, the J gene TRBJ1-4; possibly TRBD1 for D (5 bases). The length of the CDR3 is 14 residues. CDR1 is SGHAT and CDR2 is FQNNGV in the germline V gene. V lost 3 bases and J 8 bases, leaving 13 bases between the germline ends. The CDR3 DNA sequence: TGTGCCAGCAGCTTCGTCCAGGGTGTCGAAAAACTGTTTTTT. This translates into CASSFVQGVEKLFF.

At least ten counts were recorded for this clone. This chain links TRBV6-1 with TRBJ2-2; D remains unclear. Germline V lookup: CDR1 MNHNS, CDR2 SASEGT. The CDR3 extends over 13 amino acids. V lost 8 bases to trimming and J lost 4 bases, with 11 bases between them. The CDR3 DNA sequence: TGTGCCAGCGCCGCCCTGCTCACCGGGGAGCTGTTTTTT. It is translated as CASAALLTGELFF.

This clone came up many times. J is TRBJ1-5 and V is TRBV28; a weak D match, TRBD1 (5 bases). The length of the CDR3 is 15 residues. The V and J ends lost 2 bases and 2 bases respectively, with 10 bases between them. In germline, CDR1 is MDHEN, CDR2 SYDVKM. CDR3 amino acids: CASSLAGQGNQPQHF. The CDR3 coding sequence is TGTGCCAGCAGTTTAGCAGGGCAGGGCAATCAGCCCCAGCATTTT.

A word on this clone: A much larger clone lies a single base off, so this may be a read error. This chain connects TRBV6-4 to TRBJ1-2; D is unresolved. Germline V gene lookup returns CDR1 MRHNA and CDR2 SNTAGT. This CDR3 is built from 14 residues. Here the CDR3 reads CASSEGPLSYVYTF. CDR3 sequence (DNA): TGCGCCAGCAGTGAAGGTCCGTTATCCTATGTCTACACCTTC.

Remarks on this clone: Its ends do not fully match the called genes, so a read error is possible. J is TRBJ2-7 and V is TRBV20-1; the D gene could be TRBD1 or TRBD2 (5 bases each). The CDR3 loop spans 13 amino acids. The V gene's germline CDR1 is DFQATT and CDR2 SNEGSKA (reference sequence). The CDR3 region is CSATGHDDYDQYF. The CDR3 nucleotides are TGCAGTGCTACAGGACATGACGACTACGATCAGTACTTC.

This clone was seen many times. J is TRBJ2-5 and V is TRBV5-1, with a possible D match to TRBD1 (5 bases). Deletions cut 1 base from V and 2 bases from J, with 9 bases between. Per germline, CDR1 SGHRS and CDR2 YFSETQ. This CDR3 spans 14 amino acids. CDR3 in DNA: TGCGCCAGCAGCTTGATTCAGGGACAAGAGACCCAGTACTTC. Its protein is CASSLIQGQETQYF.

Concerning this clone itself: A clone one base away is much larger, so this may be a read error. The chain employs TRBV5-6 and TRBJ2-1; possibly TRBD2 for D (6 bases). Deletions cut 4 bases from V and 4 bases from J, with 15 bases between. Germline lookup yields CDR1 SGHDT and CDR2 YYEEEE. This CDR3 has 15 residues. CDR3 sequence: CASSEGTGVYNEQFF. The CDR3 DNA is TGTGCCAGCAGCGAGGGCACGGGGGTTTACAATGAGCAGTTCTTC. The variable domain in full, with the rest retrieved from reference TRBV5-6 and TRBJ2-1, is DAGVTQSPTHLIKTRGQQVTLRCSPKSGHDTVSWYQQALGQGPQFIFQYYEEEERQRGNFPDRFSGHQFPNYSSELNVNALLLGDSALYLCASSEGTGVYNEQFFGPGTRLTVL.

There are many counts of this clone. Possible read error: a much larger clone is one base away. The chain has TRBV12-3 or TRBV12-4 and TRBJ2-3, with D possibly matching TRBD1 (6 bases). V was clipped by 4 bases and J by 0 bases, with 11 bases between them. This CDR3 is 15 amino acids long. In nucleotides, the CDR3 is TGTGCCAGCAGTTCCTCAGGACAGAGCACAGATACGCAGTATTTT. Translated, it gives CASSSSGQSTDTQYF.